Shown below are 30 T cell receptor beta chains from a single sample sequenced in a study of tumor and adjacent non-tumor tissue in lung cancer. RNA was extracted from bulk tissue without any cell sorting. A modified ARM-PCR protocol with three rounds of nested PCR amplified TCRbeta. TCRdb re-derived calls from the multiplex PCR reads in MiXCR, one entry per CDR3 protein. The table has 60,000 to 85,000 distinct CDR3 sequences, around 77% seen once. The sequenced sample was lung tumor tissue. These receptors were obtained from a woman in her 50s with non-small cell lung cancer.

As concerns this clonotype: A read error may produce the germline difference seen at one junction end. This chain joins TRBV10-2 and TRBJ2-2; D unresolved. The CDR3 covers 13 residues. Germline CDR1 is WSHSY and CDR2 is SAAADI. The CDR3 here is CTSSEAFTGELFF. CDR3 coding DNA: TGCACCAGCAGTGAGGCCTTCACCGGGGAGCTGTTTTTT.

This clonotype was counted at least ten times. J is TRBJ2-5 and V is TRBV11-2; 7 bases align to TRBD1. Trimming at V came to 4 bases and at J to 3 bases, leaving 2 bases not matched to a gene. This CDR3 has 13 residues. Germline V gives CDR1 SGHAT, CDR2 FQNNGV. CDR3 sequence: CASSSTGEETQYF. The CDR3 DNA sequence: TGTGCCAGCAGCTCTACAGGGGAAGAGACCCAGTACTTC.

Comments on this clonotype: Mismatch with germline at one junction end may stem from a read error. J is TRBJ1-3 and V is TRBV6-5; D call uncertain. The CDR3 length is 16 residues. CDR1 is MNHEY and CDR2 is SVGAGI in the germline V gene. The CDR3 DNA follows: TGTACCAGCAGATCCCCTGCGCGCGATGCCGGAAACACCATATATTTT. This translates into CTSRSPARDAGNTIYF.

This clonotype was counted at least ten times. The chain recombines TRBV6-5 with TRBJ2-5; D may be TRBD1 (5 bases). This CDR3 is built from 14 residues. Germline lookup yields CDR1 MNHEY and CDR2 SVGAGI. V was trimmed by 2 bases and J by 2 bases, leaving 9 bases between them. CDR3 region: CASSYVGQQETQYF. The DNA for the CDR3 is TGTGCCAGCAGTTACGTCGGACAACAAGAGACCCAGTACTTC.

As for this clonotype: At one boundary the junction diverges from the germline segment, which might be a read error. The chain links TRBV4-1 to TRBJ1-1; D unclear. The CDR3 has 13 amino acids. Germline V gene sequence: CDR1 MGHRA, CDR2 YSYEKL. The CDR3 loop is CARSLDSNTEASF. The CDR3 DNA is TGCGCCAGAAGCCTGGATTCGAACACTGAAGCTTCCTTT.

A note on this clonotype: A much larger clone differs by one base, so this may be a read error. The chain uses TRBV20-1 and TRBJ1-5; D is unclear. Germline CDR1 is DFQATT and CDR2 is SNEGSKA (reference sequence). Trimming pared 4 bases from V and 6 bases from J, leaving 13 bases between. The CDR3 runs to 13 residues. CDR3 amino acids: CSAIGLGIQPQHF. The CDR3 nucleotides are TGCAGTGCTATAGGGTTAGGCATTCAGCCCCAGCATTTT.

With regard to this clonotype: A much larger clonotype is one base distant, so this may be a read error. CDR3 protein: CASILAADMNTEAFF. The DNA for the CDR3 is TGCGCCAGCATCCTTGCCGCGGACATGAACACTGAAGCTTTCTTT. The V gene is TRBV5-1, the J gene TRBJ1-1; possible D gene TRBD1, 5 bases. V lost 6 bases and J 0 bases, leaving 15 bases between the germline ends. Germline loops: CDR1 SGHRS, CDR2 YFSETQ. This CDR3 comprises 15 residues.

The rearrangement uses TRBV10-1 and TRBJ2-1, with D unresolved. The ends were cut back, 4 bases at V and 9 bases at J, with 13 bases in the middle. The CDR3 loop spans 13 amino acids. The V gene's germline CDR1 is WNHNN and CDR2 SYGVQD (reference sequence). CDR3 loop: CASSVTPSCEQFF. Written as DNA, the CDR3 is TGCGCCAGCAGTGTGACACCTTCATGTGAGCAGTTCTTC.

This clonotype was picked up one time. A read error may produce the germline difference seen at one junction end. The rearrangement uses TRBV6-5 and TRBJ2-7, with 10 bases lining up with TRBD1. Germline V gives CDR1 MNHEY, CDR2 SVGAGI. The CDR3 totals 13 residues. CDR3 amino acids: CAGSRDRGHEHYF. The CDR3 DNA reads TGTGCCGGCAGCCGGGACAGGGGACACGAGCACTACTTC.

This clonotype showed up just a few times. At one of its ends the junction is not consistent with the germline gene, which may arise from a read error. The genes are TRBV10-1 and TRBJ2-7; tentatively, D is TRBD2 (5 bases). The CDR3 totals 12 residues. CDR1 is WNHNN, CDR2 SYGVQD, per germline (reference sequence). The CDR3 spells CASIDYSYEQYF. In DNA, the CDR3 is TGCGCTAGCATTGACTACTCCTACGAGCAGTACTTC.

This clonotype was picked up one time. This may come from a read error, since a much larger clone is one base off. This chain uses TRBV15 with TRBJ1-5; tentative D call: TRBD1 (5 bases). The CDR3 runs 13 residues. Germline assignment: CDR1 LNHNV and CDR2 YYDKDF (reference sequence). In DNA form, the CDR3 reads TGTGCCACCAGAATGGGGGAAGGTCAGCCCCATCATTTT. This codes for CATRMGEGQPHHF.

The CDR3 loop is CSARARDFYGQYF. CDR3 bases: TGCAGTGCTAGAGCTCGGGACTTCTACGGGCAATACTTC. The V and J genes are TRBV20-1 and TRBJ2-7; TRBD2 might be the D (6 bases). This CDR3 region has 13 residues. V lost 1 base and J lost 13, with 20 bases in between. Germline V lookup: CDR1 DFQATT, CDR2 SNEGSKA (reference sequence).

This clonotype was recorded many times. V gene TRBV5-1 combines with J gene TRBJ2-1; 7 positions match TRBD2. Germline CDR1 is SGHRS and CDR2 is YFSETQ. J lost 5 bases, V lost 4 bases, and 6 bases had no gene match. CDR3 length equals 14 residues. The CDR3 DNA reads TGCGCCAGCAGCAGTAGCGGGTTCGACAATGAGCAGTTCTTC. Translated: CASSSSGFDNEQFF. The whole variable domain, filled in from reference TRBV5-1 and TRBJ2-1, reads KAGVTQTPRYLIKTRGQQVTLSCSPISGHRSVSWYQQTPGQGLQFLFEYFSETQRNKGNFPGRFSGRQFSNSRSEMNVSTLELGDSALYLCASSSSGFDNEQFFGPGTRLTVL.

This clonotype appeared a single time. A much larger clone is a single base away; this may be a read error. This chain connects TRBV20-1 to TRBJ2-3, with 11 bases identical to TRBD2. The V gene's germline CDR1 is DFQATT and CDR2 SNEGSKA (reference sequence). The CDR3 is 14 amino acids. The CDR3 protein is CSAVAGGSTYTQYF. The DNA of the CDR3 is TGCAGTGCTGTAGCGGGAGGGAGCACATATACGCAGTATTTT.

J is TRBJ2-5 and V is TRBV11-2; weak D call: TRBD1 (5 bases). The germline gives CDR1 SGHAT, CDR2 FQNNGV. This CDR3 has 13 residues. V gave up 11 bases and J gave up 5 bases, with 18 bases separating them. CDR3 region: CADSPSILETQYF. In DNA, the CDR3 is TGTGCCGACAGCCCGAGCATCCTGGAGACCCAGTACTTC.

This sequence joins TRBV11-2 and TRBJ2-5; D not certain. Germline loops: CDR1 SGHAT, CDR2 FQNNGV. Trimming removed 6 bases at V and 4 bases at J, with 15 bases between. CDR3 length: 14 amino acids. CDR3 sequence reads: CASSLTGAPETQYF. Here the CDR3 DNA reads TGTGCCAGCAGTCTCACCGGAGCCCCAGAGACCCAGTACTTC.

Comments on this clonotype: A junction end diverges from the germline sequence, so it may reflect a read error. The CDR3 DNA follows: TGTGCCATCAGTTACGTCGGGACAGCTCTTCATGACTACACCTTC. Protein sequence: CAISYVGTALHDYTF. This chain uses TRBV6-5 with TRBJ1-2; 7 nucleotides agree with TRBD1. In germline, CDR1 is MNHEY, CDR2 SVGAGI. The length of the CDR3 is 15 residues.

Notes on this clonotype: A clone one base away is much larger, so this may be a read error. In this CDR3 the conserved last residue, phenylalanine or tryptophan, is missing, so a read error is likely. This rearrangement joins TRBV24-1 to TRBJ1-4; 12 nucleotides agree with TRBD1. Germline values: CDR1 KGHDR, CDR2 SFDVKD. The CDR3 spans 13 residues. V dropped 9 bases and J dropped 8; count of bases not matched to a gene: 3. The CDR3 loop reads CATQGQGAEKLFS. The CDR3 coding sequence is TGTGCCACCCAGGGACAGGGGGCGGAAAAACTGTTTTCT.

The chain uses TRBV11-2 and TRBJ2-5; tentative D call: TRBD1 (5 bases). Judging by the DNA end, TRBJ2-1 fits better; the J call may be wrong. CDR1 is SGHAT, CDR2 FQNNGV, per germline. The CDR3 totals 14 residues. CDR3 region: CASSPRVRADTQFF. The DNA of the CDR3 is TGTGCCAGCAGCCCTCGAGTCAGGGCAGATACCCAGTTCTTC.

About this clonotype itself: This could be a read error, since a much larger clone is one nucleotide away. The conserved closing phenylalanine or tryptophan is absent in this CDR3, likely reflecting a read error. The V and J genes are TRBV20-1 and TRBJ2-4; possibly TRBD1 for D (6 bases). The CDR3 has 14 residues. CDR1 and CDR2 from the germline V gene are DFQATT and SNEGSKA (reference sequence). Trimming stripped 3 bases from V and 5 bases from J, with 14 bases between. The CDR3 here is CSASIRGRENIQYI. The CDR3 DNA reads as TGCAGTGCTAGTATCAGGGGCCGTGAAAACATTCAGTACATC.

The V call is TRBV29-1, the J call TRBJ2-4; D gene ambiguous. The CDR3 contains 13 residues. The germline V and J ends were trimmed by 6 bases and 1 base, with 10 bases remaining between them. CDR1 and CDR2 (germline): SQVTM, ANQGSEA. The CDR3 loop reads CSVPDGAKNIQYF. The CDR3 DNA reads TGCAGCGTCCCAGATGGGGCCAAAAACATTCAGTACTTC.

This chain connects TRBV30 to TRBJ2-7, with 9 positions matching TRBD1. The CDR3 is made up of 20 amino acids. Germline loops: CDR1 GTSNPN, CDR2 SVGIG (reference sequence). V was pared by 0 bases and J by 0 bases, with 18 bases of the junction left unmatched. CDR3 nucleotides: TGTGCCTGGAGTGTAGGGATTCTGGACAGGGGACTGACGGACTCCTACGAGCAGTACTTC. As protein: CAWSVGILDRGLTDSYEQYF.

The rearrangement joins TRBV29-1 to TRBJ2-1; no reliable D call. The CDR3 is 14 amino acids. Trimming cost V 7 bases and J 2 bases, with 15 bases left between them. The V gene's germline CDR1 is SQVTM and CDR2 ANQGSEA. The CDR3 bases are TGCAGCGCTGACCGAGCAGGTACCTACAATGAGCAGTTCTTC. Amino acid sequence: CSADRAGTYNEQFF.

On this clonotype: Given a much more abundant clone one base away, this may be a read error. This chain joins TRBV14 and TRBJ2-7; 7 nucleotides line up with TRBD1. The V gene's germline CDR1 is SGHDN and CDR2 FVKESK. The CDR3 runs to 17 residues. The chain's CDR3 is CANSGPSGGKGSYEQYF. The CDR3 coding sequence is TGTGCCAACAGCGGACCTTCAGGGGGAAAGGGGTCCTACGAGCAGTACTTC.

Worth noting for this clonotype: A read error is likely, as this CDR3 ends without the conserved phenylalanine or tryptophan. The chain combines TRBV11-2 with TRBJ1-2, with a weak D call TRBD1 (5 bases). Germline V gives CDR1 SGHAT, CDR2 FQNNGV. The germline V and J ends were trimmed by 9 bases and 10 bases, with 18 bases remaining between them. The CDR3 sequence is 12 residues long. CDR3 protein: CARTRTREDYTL. The CDR3 nucleotides read TGTGCCAGAACCCGGACAAGGGAAGACTACACCTTA.

This clonotype was seen just once. This chain joins TRBV5-6 and TRBJ2-1; no firm D call. CDR3 size: 13 residues. Trimming left V 5 bases short and J 9 bases short, with 15 bases between. The germline gives CDR1 SGHDT, CDR2 YYEEEE. Here the CDR3 reads CASSLFPRSEQFF. In DNA form, the CDR3 reads TGTGCCAGCAGTTTGTTCCCTAGGAGTGAGCAGTTCTTC.

J is TRBJ2-3 and V is TRBV4-2; D is ambiguous. CDR1 and CDR2 from the germline V gene are LGHNA and YNFKEQ. The CDR3 extends over 16 amino acids. Trimming took 0 bases from V and 7 from J, leaving 17 bases between them. The CDR3 protein is CASSQDMAVIQNTQYF. The CDR3 region has the DNA TGTGCCAGCAGCCAAGATATGGCAGTTATCCAGAATACGCAGTATTTT.

Concerning this clonotype: An end of the junction does not agree with germline; a read error may underlie this. The genes are TRBV11-3 and TRBJ2-7; D may match TRBD1 or TRBD2 (5 bases each). CDR1 is SGHNT, CDR2 YENEEA, per germline. There are 14 residues in the CDR3. CDR3 protein: CASSFGARETEQYF. The CDR3 DNA reads as TGTGCCAGCAGCTTCGGGGCAAGGGAGACCGAGCAGTATTTC.

For this clonotype: One junction end does not reproduce the germline sequence, and a read error may be involved. The chain joins TRBV10-3 to TRBJ1-5; the D is unclear. The CDR3 has 14 residues. The germline CDR1 and CDR2 sequences are ENHRY and SYGVKD. The CDR3 DNA is TGTGTCATCAGTAAGAGAGGGTGGGGTCAGCCCCAGCATTTT. Translation: CVISKRGWGQPQHF.

The CDR3 sequence is CASGPGTAFSFF. Here the CDR3 DNA reads TGCGCCAGCGGTCCCGGGACCGCGTTCTCGTTCTTC. This chain uses TRBV10-1 with TRBJ2-1, with D possibly being TRBD1 or TRBD2 (5 bases each). Germline lookup yields CDR1 WNHNN and CDR2 SYGVQD (reference sequence). The CDR3 extends over 12 amino acids. V lost 8 bases, J lost 15 bases, and 20 bases lay in between.